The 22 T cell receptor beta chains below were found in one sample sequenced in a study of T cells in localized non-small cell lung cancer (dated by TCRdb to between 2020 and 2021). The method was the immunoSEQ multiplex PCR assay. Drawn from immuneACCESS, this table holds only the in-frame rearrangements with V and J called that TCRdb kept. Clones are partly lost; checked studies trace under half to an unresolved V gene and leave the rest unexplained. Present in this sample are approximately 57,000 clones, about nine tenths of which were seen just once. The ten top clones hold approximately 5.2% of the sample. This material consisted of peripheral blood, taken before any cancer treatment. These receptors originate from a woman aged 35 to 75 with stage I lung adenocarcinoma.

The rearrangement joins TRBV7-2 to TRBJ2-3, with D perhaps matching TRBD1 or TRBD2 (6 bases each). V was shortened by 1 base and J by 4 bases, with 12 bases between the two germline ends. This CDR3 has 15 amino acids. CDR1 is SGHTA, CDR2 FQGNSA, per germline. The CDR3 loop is CASSLVGGMADTQYF. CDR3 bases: TGTGCCAGCAGCTTAGTGGGGGGCATGGCAGATACGCAGTATTTT.

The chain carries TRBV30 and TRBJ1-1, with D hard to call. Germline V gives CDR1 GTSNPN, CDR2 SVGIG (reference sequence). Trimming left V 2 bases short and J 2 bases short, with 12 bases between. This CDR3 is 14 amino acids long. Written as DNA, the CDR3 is TGTGCCTGGAGTCCAGACGGGGTTAACACTGAAGCTTTCTTT. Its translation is CAWSPDGVNTEAFF.

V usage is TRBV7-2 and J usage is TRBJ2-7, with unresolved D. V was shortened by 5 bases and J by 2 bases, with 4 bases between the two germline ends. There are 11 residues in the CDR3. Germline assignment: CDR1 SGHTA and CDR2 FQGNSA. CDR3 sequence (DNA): TGTGCCAGCAGCACTGCCTACGAGCAGTACTTC. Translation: CASSTAYEQYF. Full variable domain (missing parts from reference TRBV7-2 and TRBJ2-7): GAGVSQSPSNKVTEKGKDVELRCDPISGHTALYWYRQSLGQGLEFLIYFQGNSAPDKSGLPSDRFSAERTGGSVSTLTIQRTQQEDSAVYLCASSTAYEQYFGPGTRLTVT.

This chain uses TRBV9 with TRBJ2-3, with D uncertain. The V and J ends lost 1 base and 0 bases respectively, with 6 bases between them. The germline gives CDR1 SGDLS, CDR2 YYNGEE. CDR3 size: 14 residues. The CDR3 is CASSVMVSTDTQYF. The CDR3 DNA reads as TGTGCCAGCAGCGTAATGGTGAGCACAGATACGCAGTATTTT.

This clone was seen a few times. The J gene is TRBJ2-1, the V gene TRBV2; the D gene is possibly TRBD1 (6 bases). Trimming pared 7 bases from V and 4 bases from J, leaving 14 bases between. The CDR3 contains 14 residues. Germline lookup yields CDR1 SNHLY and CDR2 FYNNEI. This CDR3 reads CASKVQGPYNEQFF. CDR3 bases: TGTGCCAGCAAGGTACAGGGCCCTTACAATGAGCAGTTCTTC.

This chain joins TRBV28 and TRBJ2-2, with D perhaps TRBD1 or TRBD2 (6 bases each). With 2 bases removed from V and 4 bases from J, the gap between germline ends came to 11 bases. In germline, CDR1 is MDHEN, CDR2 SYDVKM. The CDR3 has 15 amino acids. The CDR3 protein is CASSLRGARTGELFF. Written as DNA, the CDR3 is TGTGCCAGCAGTTTAAGGGGGGCGCGCACCGGGGAGCTGTTTTTT. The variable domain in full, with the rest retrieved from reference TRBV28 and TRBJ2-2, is DVKVTQSSRYLVKRTGEKVFLECVQDMDHENMFWYRQDPGLGLRLIYFSYDVKMKEKGDIPEGYSVSREKKERFSLILESASTNQTSMYLCASSLRGARTGELFFGEGSRLTVL.

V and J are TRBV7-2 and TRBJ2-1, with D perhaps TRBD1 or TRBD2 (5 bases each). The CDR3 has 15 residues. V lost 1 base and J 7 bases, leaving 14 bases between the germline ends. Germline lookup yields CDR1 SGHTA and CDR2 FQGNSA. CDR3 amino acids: CASSLVGPKGNEQFF. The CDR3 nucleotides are TGTGCCAGCAGCTTAGTGGGACCCAAGGGAAATGAGCAGTTCTTC. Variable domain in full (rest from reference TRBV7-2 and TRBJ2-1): GAGVSQSPSNKVTEKGKDVELRCDPISGHTALYWYRQSLGQGLEFLIYFQGNSAPDKSGLPSDRFSAERTGGSVSTLTIQRTQQEDSAVYLCASSLVGPKGNEQFFGPGTRLTVL.

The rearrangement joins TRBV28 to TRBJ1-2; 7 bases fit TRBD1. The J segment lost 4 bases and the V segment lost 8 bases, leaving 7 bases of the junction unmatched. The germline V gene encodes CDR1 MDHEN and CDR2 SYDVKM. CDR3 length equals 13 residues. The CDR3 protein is CASRGQPFYGYTF. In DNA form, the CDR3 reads TGTGCCAGCCGGGGACAGCCCTTCTATGGCTACACCTTC.

The chain's CDR3 is CASSLGGGGAGEQFF. DNA of the CDR3: TGTGCCAGTAGTCTGGGCGGCGGGGGGGCGGGTGAGCAGTTCTTC. This chain joins TRBV19 and TRBJ2-1; the match to TRBD2 covers 9 bases. The J segment lost 9 bases and the V segment lost 5 bases, leaving 11 bases of the junction unmatched. Germline CDR1 is LNHDA and CDR2 is SQIVND (reference sequence). The CDR3 is 15 residues long.

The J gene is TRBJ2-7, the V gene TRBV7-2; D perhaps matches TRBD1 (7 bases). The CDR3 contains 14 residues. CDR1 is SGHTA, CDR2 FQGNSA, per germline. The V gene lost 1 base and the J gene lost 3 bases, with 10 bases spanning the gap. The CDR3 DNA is TGTGCCAGCAGCTTAGTGCGGGACAGCTACGAGCAGTACTTC. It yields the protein CASSLVRDSYEQYF.

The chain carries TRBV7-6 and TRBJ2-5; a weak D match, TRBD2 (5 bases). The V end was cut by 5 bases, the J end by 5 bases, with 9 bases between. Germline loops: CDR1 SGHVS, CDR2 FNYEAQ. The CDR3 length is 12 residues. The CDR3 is CASSPSGETQYF. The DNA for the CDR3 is TGTGCCAGCAGCCCCAGCGGTGAGACCCAGTACTTC.

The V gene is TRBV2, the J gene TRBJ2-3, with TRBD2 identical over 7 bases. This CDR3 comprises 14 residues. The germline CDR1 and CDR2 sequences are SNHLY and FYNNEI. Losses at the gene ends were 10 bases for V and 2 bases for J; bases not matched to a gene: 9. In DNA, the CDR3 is TGTGCCACGCGTTTGCGGGGGTTCACAGATACGCAGTATTTT. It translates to CATRLRGFTDTQYF. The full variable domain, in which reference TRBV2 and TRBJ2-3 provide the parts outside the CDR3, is EPEVTQTPSHQVTQMGQEVILRCVPISNHLYFYWYRQILGQKVEFLVSFYNNEISEKSEIFDDQFSVERPDGSNFTLKIRSTKLEDSAMYFCATRLRGFTDTQYFGPGTRLTVL.

In nucleotides, the CDR3 is TGTGCCAGTAGTACGGGCAGGTTCTCCTACGAGCAGTACTTC. Protein sequence: CASSTGRFSYEQYF. This chain connects TRBV19 to TRBJ2-7, with D hard to call. V was pared by 4 bases and J by 0 bases, with 10 bases between. The CDR3 runs 14 residues. Germline V gene lookup returns CDR1 LNHDA and CDR2 SQIVND (reference sequence).

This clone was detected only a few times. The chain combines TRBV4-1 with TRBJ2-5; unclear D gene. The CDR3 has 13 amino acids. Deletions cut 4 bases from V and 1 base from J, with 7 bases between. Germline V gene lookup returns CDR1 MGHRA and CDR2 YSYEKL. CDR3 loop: CASSPLPQETQYF. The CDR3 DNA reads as TGCGCCAGCAGCCCACTACCCCAAGAGACCCAGTACTTC.

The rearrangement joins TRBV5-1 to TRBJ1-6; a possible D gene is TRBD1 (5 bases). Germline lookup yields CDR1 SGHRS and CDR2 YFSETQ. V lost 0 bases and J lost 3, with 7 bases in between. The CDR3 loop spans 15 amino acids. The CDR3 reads CASSLDRFYNSPLHF. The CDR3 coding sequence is TGCGCCAGCAGCTTGGACAGGTTCTATAATTCACCCCTCCACTTT.

This CDR3 is CASSRPSSGLARPGELFF. The CDR3 region has the DNA TGTGCCAGCAGCCGACCCAGTTCGGGACTAGCTCGCCCCGGGGAGCTGTTTTTT. V is TRBV11-3 and J is TRBJ2-2, with 9 nucleotides matching TRBD2. The CDR3 loop spans 18 amino acids. With 5 bases clipped from V and 6 bases from J, the junction kept 16 bases outside the gene matches. Germline V gene lookup returns CDR1 SGHNT and CDR2 YENEEA.

CDR3 nucleotide sequence: TGTGCCAGCAGCTTACAGGGACGCTATGGCTACACCTTC. Protein sequence: CASSLQGRYGYTF. This sequence joins TRBV11-2 and TRBJ1-2, with TRBD1 as a possible D gene (5 bases). CDR3 length: 13 residues. Germline V gene sequence: CDR1 SGHAT, CDR2 FQNNGV. The V end was cut by 2 bases, the J end by 4 bases, with 8 bases between.

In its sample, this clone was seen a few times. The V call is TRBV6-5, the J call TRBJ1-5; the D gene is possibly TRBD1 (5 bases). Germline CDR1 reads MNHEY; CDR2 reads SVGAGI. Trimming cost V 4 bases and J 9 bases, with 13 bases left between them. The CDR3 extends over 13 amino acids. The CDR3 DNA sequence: TGTGCCAGCAGTTGGGGAAATGGGGGGCCCCAGCATTTT. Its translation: CASSWGNGGPQHF.

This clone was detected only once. Written as DNA, the CDR3 is TGTGCTAGTGGTTTGACAGGGGCTTTCTGGGAGCTGTTTTTT. Protein: CASGLTGAFWELFF. This sequence joins TRBV12-5 and TRBJ2-2, with TRBD1 matching 7 bases. Germline V gives CDR1 LGHNT, CDR2 FRNRAP. CDR3 length: 14 amino acids. V lost 2 bases and J lost 9; bases outside the gene matches: 6.

The CDR3 protein is CASSFFGDSYEQYF. CDR3 bases: TGTGCCAGCAGTTTTTTCGGGGATAGCTACGAGCAGTACTTC. The rearrangement uses TRBV28 and TRBJ2-7; the D gene is possibly TRBD2 (5 bases). Trimming took 3 bases from V and 3 from J, leaving 12 bases between them. The germline V gene has CDR1 MDHEN and CDR2 SYDVKM. The CDR3 runs 14 residues.

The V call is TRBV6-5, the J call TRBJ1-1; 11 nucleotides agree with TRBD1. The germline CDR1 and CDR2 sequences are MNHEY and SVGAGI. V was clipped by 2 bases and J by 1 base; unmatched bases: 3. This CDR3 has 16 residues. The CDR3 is CASSYGGTGGNTEAFF. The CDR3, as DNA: TGTGCCAGCAGTTACGGCGGGACAGGGGGGAACACTGAAGCTTTCTTT.

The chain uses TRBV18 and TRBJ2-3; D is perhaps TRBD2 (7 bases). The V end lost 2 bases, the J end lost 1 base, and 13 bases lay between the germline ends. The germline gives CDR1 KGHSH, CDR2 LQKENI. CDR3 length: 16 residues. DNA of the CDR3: TGTGCCAGCTCACCAGGGGTCGGGGGGCGCACAGATACGCAGTATTTT. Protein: CASSPGVGGRTDTQYF.